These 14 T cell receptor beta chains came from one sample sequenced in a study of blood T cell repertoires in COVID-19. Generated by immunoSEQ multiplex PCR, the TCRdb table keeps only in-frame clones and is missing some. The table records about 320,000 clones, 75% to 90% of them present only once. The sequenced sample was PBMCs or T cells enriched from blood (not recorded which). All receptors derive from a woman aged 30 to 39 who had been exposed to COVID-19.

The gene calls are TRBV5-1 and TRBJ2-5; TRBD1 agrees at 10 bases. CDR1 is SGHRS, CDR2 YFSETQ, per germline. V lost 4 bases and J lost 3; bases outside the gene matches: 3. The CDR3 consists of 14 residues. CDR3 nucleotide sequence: TGCGCCAGCAGCCAGGGACAGGGGAAAGAGACCCAGTACTTC. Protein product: CASSQGQGKETQYF.

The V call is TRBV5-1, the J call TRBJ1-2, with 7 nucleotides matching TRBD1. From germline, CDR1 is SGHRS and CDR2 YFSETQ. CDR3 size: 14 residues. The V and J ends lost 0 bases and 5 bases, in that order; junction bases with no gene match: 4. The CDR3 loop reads CASSLGGQEYGYTF. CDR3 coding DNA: TGCGCCAGCAGCTTGGGCGGACAGGAGTATGGCTACACCTTC. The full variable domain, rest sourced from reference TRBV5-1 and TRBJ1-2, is KAGVTQTPRYLIKTRGQQVTLSCSPISGHRSVSWYQQTPGQGLQFLFEYFSETQRNKGNFPGRFSGRQFSNSRSEMNVSTLELGDSALYLCASSLGGQEYGYTFGSGTRLTVV.

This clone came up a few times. CDR3 DNA sequence: TGTGCCTGGACTCTGGAGGGGGCCACTGAAGCTTTCTTT. It is translated as CAWTLEGATEAFF. The rearrangement links TRBV30 to TRBJ1-1; 7 bases match TRBD1. The J segment lost 4 bases and the V segment lost 4 bases, leaving 6 bases of the junction unmatched. The CDR3 has 13 residues. Germline lookup yields CDR1 GTSNPN and CDR2 SVGIG (reference sequence).

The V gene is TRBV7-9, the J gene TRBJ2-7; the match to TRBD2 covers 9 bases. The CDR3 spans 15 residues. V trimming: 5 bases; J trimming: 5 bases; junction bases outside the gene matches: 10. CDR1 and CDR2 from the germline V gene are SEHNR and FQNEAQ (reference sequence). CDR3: CASSRRTSEGNEQYF. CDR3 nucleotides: TGTGCCAGCAGCCGACGGACTAGCGAAGGTAACGAGCAGTACTTC.

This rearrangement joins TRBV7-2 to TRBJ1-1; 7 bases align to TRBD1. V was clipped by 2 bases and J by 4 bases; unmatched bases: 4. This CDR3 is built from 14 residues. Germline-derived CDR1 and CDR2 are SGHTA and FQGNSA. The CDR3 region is CASSLTRQGTEAFF. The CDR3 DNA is TGTGCCAGCAGCTTAACCAGACAGGGCACTGAAGCTTTCTTT.

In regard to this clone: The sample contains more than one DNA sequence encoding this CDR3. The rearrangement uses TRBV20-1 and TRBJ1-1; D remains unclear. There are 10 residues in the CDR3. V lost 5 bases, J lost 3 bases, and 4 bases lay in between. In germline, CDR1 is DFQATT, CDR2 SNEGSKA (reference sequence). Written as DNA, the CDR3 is TGCAGTGCTCCGGACACTGAAGCTTTCTTT. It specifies CSAPDTEAFF.

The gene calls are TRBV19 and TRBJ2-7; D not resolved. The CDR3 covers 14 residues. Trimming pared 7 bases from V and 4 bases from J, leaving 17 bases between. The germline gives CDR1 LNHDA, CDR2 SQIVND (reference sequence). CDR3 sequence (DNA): TGTGCCAGTAAGTCCCGTTTCGGGTTGTACGAGCAGTACTTC. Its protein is CASKSRFGLYEQYF.

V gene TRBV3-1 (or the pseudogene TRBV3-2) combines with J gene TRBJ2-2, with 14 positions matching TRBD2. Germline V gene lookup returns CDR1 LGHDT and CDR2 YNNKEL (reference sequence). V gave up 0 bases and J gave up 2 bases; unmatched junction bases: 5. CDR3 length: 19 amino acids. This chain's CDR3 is CASSQDLGLAGANTGELFF. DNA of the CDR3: TGTGCCAGCAGCCAAGATTTGGGACTAGCGGGAGCCAACACCGGGGAGCTGTTTTTT.

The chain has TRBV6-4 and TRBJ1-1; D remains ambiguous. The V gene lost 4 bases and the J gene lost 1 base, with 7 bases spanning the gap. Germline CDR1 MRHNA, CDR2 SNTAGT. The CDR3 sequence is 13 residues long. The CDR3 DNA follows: TGTGCCAGCAGTGCCGTACAGAACACTGAAGCTTTCTTT. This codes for CASSAVQNTEAFF.

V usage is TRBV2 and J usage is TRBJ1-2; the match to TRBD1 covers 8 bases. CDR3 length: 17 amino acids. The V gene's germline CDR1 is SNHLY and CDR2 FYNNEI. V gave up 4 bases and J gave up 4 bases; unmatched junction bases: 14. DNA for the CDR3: TGTGCCAGCAGTGCGGGACAGGCAACCCCTCATCTCTATGGCTACACCTTC. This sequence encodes CASSAGQATPHLYGYTF.

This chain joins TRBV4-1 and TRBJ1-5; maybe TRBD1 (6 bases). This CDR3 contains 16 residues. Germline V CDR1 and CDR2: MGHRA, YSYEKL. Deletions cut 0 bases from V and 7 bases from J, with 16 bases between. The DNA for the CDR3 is TGCGCCAGCAGCCAAGAGGGGAGGGAGAGGGGGCAGCCCCAGCATTTT. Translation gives CASSQEGRERGQPQHF.

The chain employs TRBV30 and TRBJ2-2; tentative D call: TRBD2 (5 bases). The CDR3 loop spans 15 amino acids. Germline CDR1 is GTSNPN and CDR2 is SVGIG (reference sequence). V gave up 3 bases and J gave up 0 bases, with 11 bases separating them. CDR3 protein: CAWSIGESNTGELFF. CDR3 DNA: TGTGCCTGGAGCATCGGGGAATCGAACACCGGGGAGCTGTTTTTT.

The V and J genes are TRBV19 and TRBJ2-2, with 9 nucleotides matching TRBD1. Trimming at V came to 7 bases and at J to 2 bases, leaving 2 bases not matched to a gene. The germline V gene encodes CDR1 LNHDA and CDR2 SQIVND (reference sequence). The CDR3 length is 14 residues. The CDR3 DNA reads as TGTGCCAGTAAGGACAGGGGAAACACCGGGGAGCTGTTTTTT. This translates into CASKDRGNTGELFF.

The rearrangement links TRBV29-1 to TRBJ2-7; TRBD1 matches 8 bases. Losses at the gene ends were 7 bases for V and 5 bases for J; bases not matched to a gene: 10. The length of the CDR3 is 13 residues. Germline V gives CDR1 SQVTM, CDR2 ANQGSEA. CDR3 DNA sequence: TGCAGCGCCCAGGGGGCTAGAATCCACGAGCAGTACTTC. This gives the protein CSAQGARIHEQYF.